Shown below are 15 T cell receptor beta chains from a single sample sequenced in a study of T cell responses to AZD1222 COVID-19 vaccine. Some clones are missing from TCRdb's copy, which holds only in-frame ones; the method was immunoSEQ multiplex PCR. The table includes more than 75,000 clones, approximately 90% detected once. Sequencing used peripheral blood, obtained on day 0 of AZD1222 vaccination. Receptors originate from an adult in good health.

This chain uses TRBV7-2 with TRBJ2-2; 11 nucleotides align to TRBD1. This CDR3 has 18 residues. The V gene end was trimmed by 5 bases and the J gene end by 0 bases; junction bases not matched to a gene: 8. Germline V CDR1 and CDR2: SGHTA, FQGNSA. The CDR3 DNA sequence: TGTGCCAGCAGCCCTCTGGACAGGGGGCCGACGAACACCGGGGAGCTGTTTTTT. Encoded protein: CASSPLDRGPTNTGELFF.

The gene calls are TRBV2 and TRBJ1-4, with D uncertain. Germline V lookup: CDR1 SNHLY, CDR2 FYNNEI. With 2 bases removed from V and 0 bases from J, the gap between germline ends came to 10 bases. The CDR3 covers 16 residues. CDR3 in amino acids: CASSERVATTNEKLFF. Written as DNA, the CDR3 is TGTGCCAGCAGTGAACGGGTAGCCACAACTAATGAAAAACTGTTTTTT.

The chain combines TRBV7-7 with TRBJ2-5; D is possibly TRBD1 (5 bases). V was trimmed by 3 bases and J by 5 bases, leaving 16 bases between them. Germline-derived CDR1 and CDR2 are SSHAT and FNYEAQ (reference sequence). The CDR3 extends over 15 amino acids. CDR3 nucleotide sequence: TGTGCCAGCAGCTTCTCGTGGGGCCCAGAGGAGACCCAGTACTTC. It yields the protein CASSFSWGPEETQYF.

This rearrangement joins TRBV10-3 to TRBJ1-1; D is perhaps TRBD1 (6 bases). The V gene lost 4 bases and the J gene lost 0 bases, with 18 bases spanning the gap. This CDR3 has 17 amino acids. CDR1 is ENHRY and CDR2 is SYGVKD in the germline V gene. The CDR3 spells CAISVGRGGVMNTEAFF. The CDR3 nucleotides read TGTGCCATCAGTGTCGGGAGGGGGGGGGTCATGAACACTGAAGCTTTCTTT.

The CDR3 spells CASSQGRPGPPTEAFF. CDR3 coding DNA: TGTGCCAGCAGCCAAGGACGCCCAGGGCCTCCCACTGAAGCTTTCTTT. The chain recombines TRBV4-2 with TRBJ1-1; D is perhaps TRBD1 (5 bases). Germline values: CDR1 LGHNA, CDR2 YNFKEQ. The CDR3 has 16 amino acids. V lost 1 base, J lost 4 bases, and 16 bases lay in between.

The chain recombines TRBV5-4 with TRBJ1-6; the D gene is possibly TRBD1 (5 bases). Germline CDR1 SGHNT, CDR2 YYREEE (reference sequence). The CDR3 spans 14 residues. Trimming stripped 6 bases from V and 8 bases from J, with 15 bases between. CDR3 amino acids: CASNMGVRDSPLHF. CDR3 sequence (DNA): TGTGCCAGCAACATGGGGGTAAGGGATTCACCCCTCCACTTT.

This rearrangement joins TRBV2 to TRBJ1-1; D may be TRBD1 (6 bases). Germline CDR1 is SNHLY and CDR2 is FYNNEI. CDR3 length: 15 residues. Trimming cost V 4 bases and J 1 base, with 13 bases left between them. The chain's CDR3 is CASSGVAGANTEAFF. The CDR3 DNA sequence: TGTGCCAGCAGTGGCGTGGCGGGGGCGAACACTGAAGCTTTCTTT.

This clone was counted between two and nine times. The chain couples TRBV29-1 to TRBJ2-5; 11 bases are shared with TRBD1. CDR3 length equals 15 residues. Trimming at V came to 6 bases and at J to 5 bases, leaving 11 bases not matched to a gene. Per germline, CDR1 SQVTM and CDR2 ANQGSEA. Written as DNA, the CDR3 is TGCAGCGTATTACATCGGGACAGGGGGATCGAGACCCAGTACTTC. This gives the protein CSVLHRDRGIETQYF. Full variable domain (outside the CDR3, taken from reference TRBV29-1 and TRBJ2-5): SAVISQKPSRDICQRGTSLTIQCQVDSQVTMMFWYRQQPGQSLTLIATANQGSEATYESGFVIDKFPISRPNLTFSTLTVSNMSPEDSSIYLCSVLHRDRGIETQYFGPGTRLLVL.

The table lists this clone with a count of one. The CDR3 reads CASSPLTGREAFF. As DNA, the CDR3 is TGTGCCAGCAGCCCCTTGACAGGGAGGGAAGCTTTCTTT. The V call is TRBV3-1 (or the pseudogene TRBV3-2), the J call TRBJ1-1; TRBD1 matches at 7 bases. V lost 4 bases to trimming and J lost 8 bases; unmatched junction nucleotides: 7. Germline CDR1 and CDR2: LGHDT and YNNKEL (reference sequence). The CDR3 totals 13 residues.

The chain uses TRBV6-2 or TRBV6-3 and TRBJ2-1; no reliable D call. The CDR3 consists of 16 residues. V gave up 6 bases and J gave up 0 bases, with 15 bases separating them. Germline assignment: CDR1 MNHEY and CDR2 SVGEGT. CDR3 bases: TGTGCCAGCAGCCCTACAAGTTCGGGCTCCTACAATGAGCAGTTCTTC. Translating it yields CASSPTSSGSYNEQFF.

In this sample, this clone turned up once. The genes are TRBV7-2 and TRBJ2-3; D tentatively fits TRBD1 or TRBD2 (5 bases each). Germline CDR1 is SGHTA and CDR2 is FQGNSA. The CDR3 runs 15 residues. Trimming pared 5 bases from V and 2 bases from J, leaving 14 bases between. CDR3 bases: TGTGCCAGCAGCGCTTATACGGGGACCACAGATACGCAGTATTTT. This sequence encodes CASSAYTGTTDTQYF.

The rearrangement joins TRBV4-1 to TRBJ1-5, with 7 bases lining up with TRBD1. Unmatched junction bases numbered 5, after V lost 1 base and J lost 5 bases. The germline gives CDR1 MGHRA, CDR2 YSYEKL. The CDR3 totals 15 residues. The CDR3 is CASSQGDREDQPQHF. The CDR3 DNA is TGCGCCAGCAGCCAAGGAGACAGGGAAGATCAGCCCCAGCATTTT.

The chain combines TRBV28 with TRBJ1-5; TRBD1 agrees at 9 bases. The V and J ends lost 6 bases and 6 bases, in that order; junction bases with no gene match: 12. The CDR3 spans 16 residues. The germline V gene has CDR1 MDHEN and CDR2 SYDVKM. CDR3 sequence: CASRSPGTGSSQPQHF. CDR3 coding DNA: TGTGCCAGCAGGTCACCGGGGACAGGGTCGTCTCAGCCCCAGCATTTT.

This chain joins TRBV19 and TRBJ1-2, with D uncertain. The V and J ends lost 3 bases and 4 bases respectively, with 18 bases between them. CDR3 length: 16 amino acids. From germline, CDR1 is LNHDA and CDR2 SQIVND (reference sequence). As DNA, the CDR3 is TGTGCCAGTAGTATGGAATCGGTTTGGGGAATCTATGGCTACACCTTC. It specifies CASSMESVWGIYGYTF.

The chain couples TRBV9 to TRBJ2-1, with TRBD2 identical over 10 bases. CDR3 length: 17 residues. Germline V gene sequence: CDR1 SGDLS, CDR2 YYNGEE. Germline trimming cut 4 bases from V and 3 bases from J; bases unmatched to any gene: 10. CDR3 protein: CASSNSRAGGRYNEQFF. The DNA for the CDR3 is TGTGCCAGCAGCAATTCACGAGCGGGGGGGCGCTACAATGAGCAGTTCTTC.